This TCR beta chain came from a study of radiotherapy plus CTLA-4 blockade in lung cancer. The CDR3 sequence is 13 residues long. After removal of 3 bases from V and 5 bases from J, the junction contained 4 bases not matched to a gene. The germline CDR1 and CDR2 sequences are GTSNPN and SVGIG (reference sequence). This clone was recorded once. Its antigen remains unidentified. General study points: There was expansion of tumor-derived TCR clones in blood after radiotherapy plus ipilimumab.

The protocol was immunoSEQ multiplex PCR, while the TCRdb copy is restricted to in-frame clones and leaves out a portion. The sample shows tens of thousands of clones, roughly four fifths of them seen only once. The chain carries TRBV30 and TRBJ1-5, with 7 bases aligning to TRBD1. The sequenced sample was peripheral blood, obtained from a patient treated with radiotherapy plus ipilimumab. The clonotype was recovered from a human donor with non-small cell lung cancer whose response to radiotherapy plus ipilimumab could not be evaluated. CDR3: CAWSGQADQPQHF. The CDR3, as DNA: TGTGCCTGGAGCGGACAGGCCGATCAGCCCCAGCATTTT.